Listed here are 24 T cell receptor beta chains from one sample, sequenced in a study of HIV-infected patients and healthy controls. Approximately 500 ng RNA was reverse transcribed with alpha and beta constant-region primers. Using multiplexing indices, alpha and beta chain libraries were generated apart by chain-specific third strand synthesis. TCRdb redid the calling of the 5' RACE reads with MiXCR, one entry per CDR3 protein. The sample records around 5,800 distinct CDR3 sequences, around 9.6% being singletons. The repertoire came from unfractionated whole blood and reflected all unsorted peripheral T cells. The sequencing used blood, collected before antiretroviral therapy. The receptor set was obtained from an adult with HIV infection.

This clonotype rates as medium-sized (0.01 to 0.1%). This chain uses TRBV20-1 with TRBJ1-1, with 11 bases lining up with TRBD1. J gave up 7 bases and V 2 bases, and 9 bases lay outside the gene matches. The V gene's germline CDR1 is DFQATT and CDR2 SNEGSKA (reference sequence). The CDR3 contains 15 residues. In DNA, the CDR3 is TGCAGTGCTAGATCGGACAGGGGGCCAATAAGTGAAGCTTTCTTT. As protein: CSARSDRGPISEAFF.

The chain combines TRBV10-3 with TRBJ2-5; 8 nucleotides line up with TRBD2. The CDR3 totals 14 residues. CDR1 is ENHRY, CDR2 SYGVKD, per germline. V shed 4 bases and J 2 bases; nucleotides not matched to a gene: 3. CDR3 amino acids: CAISVAGGQETQYF. The CDR3 bases are TGTGCCATCAGTGTCGCGGGGGGACAAGAGACCCAGTACTTC.

By frequency in the sample, this clonotype is medium-sized. This chain uses TRBV9 with TRBJ2-3; 12 nucleotides match TRBD2. V was clipped by 0 bases and J by 0 bases; unmatched bases: 5. This CDR3 region has 18 residues. Per germline, CDR1 SGDLS and CDR2 YYNGEE. The CDR3, as DNA: TGTGCCAGCAGCGTAGGAGCTAGCGGGGGGGCTAGCACAGATACGCAGTATTTT. This sequence encodes CASSVGASGGASTDTQYF. Full variable domain (rest looked up from reference TRBV9 and TRBJ2-3): DSGVTQTPKHLITATGQRVTLRCSPRSGDLSVYWYQQSLDQGLQFLIQYYNGEERAKGNILERFSAQQFPDLHSELNLSSLELGDSALYFCASSVGASGGASTDTQYFGPGTRLTVL.

This clonotype has a count of ten or more. This rearrangement joins TRBV12-3 or TRBV12-4 to TRBJ1-5; D is uncertain. The V end was cut by 7 bases, the J end by 0 bases, with 10 bases between. This CDR3 has 14 residues. CDR3 loop: CASNNGRSNQPQHF. The DNA of the CDR3 is TGTGCCAGCAACAACGGACGTAGCAATCAGCCCCAGCATTTT.

As concerns this clonotype: Just one base apart from a much larger clone, this may be a read error. The gene calls are TRBV19 and TRBJ2-4, with TRBD2 identical over 7 bases. Germline-derived CDR1 and CDR2 are LNHDA and SQIVND (reference sequence). V shed 3 bases and J 8 bases; nucleotides not matched to a gene: 4. This CDR3 comprises 13 residues. The CDR3 DNA sequence: TGTGCCAGTAGTATTTTGGGAGGGGACATTCAGTACTTC. Residues: CASSILGGDIQYF.

This clonotype has ten or more counts. The CDR3 reads CASSHTRPTNEKLFF. CDR3 bases: TGTGCCAGCAGTCACACACGGCCCACTAATGAAAAACTGTTTTTT. The chain carries TRBV6-6 and TRBJ1-4; no clear D gene. Germline lookup yields CDR1 MNHNY and CDR2 SVGAGI (reference sequence). The CDR3 runs 15 residues. Trimming removed 5 bases at V and 2 bases at J, with 12 bases between.

This clonotype is medium-sized (0.01 to 0.1%). V is TRBV2 and J is TRBJ1-4, with a tentative D call TRBD1 (6 bases). The V and J ends lost 5 bases and 8 bases respectively, with 15 bases between them. The CDR3 has 14 amino acids. CDR1 is SNHLY, CDR2 FYNNEI, per germline. This chain's CDR3 is CASSQGGSGEKLFF. CDR3 nucleotide sequence: TGTGCCAGCAGTCAAGGGGGATCTGGAGAAAAACTGTTTTTT.

This clonotype is labeled as medium-sized (0.01 to 0.1%). J is TRBJ2-7 and V is TRBV6-2 or TRBV6-3, with no clear D. Germline assignment: CDR1 MNHEY and CDR2 SVGEGT. The CDR3 loop spans 11 amino acids. Deletions cut 6 bases from V and 1 base from J, with 4 bases between. This CDR3 is CASRTSYEQYF. As DNA, the CDR3 is TGTGCCAGCAGGACTTCCTACGAGCAGTACTTC.

The chain joins TRBV7-3 to TRBJ1-1; D is uncertain. V lost 4 bases, J lost 0 bases, and 6 bases lay in between. Germline V gene sequence: CDR1 SGHTA, CDR2 FQGTGA. This CDR3 has 13 residues. The CDR3 region has the DNA TGTGCCAGCAGCTACTCGATGAACACTGAAGCTTTCTTT. As protein: CASSYSMNTEAFF.

Sample share makes this clonotype medium-sized. The chain links TRBV6-1 to TRBJ2-1; D tentatively reads TRBD1 or TRBD2 (5 bases each). This CDR3 contains 18 residues. V was pared by 6 bases and J by 3 bases, with 24 bases between. Germline CDR1 is MNHNS and CDR2 is SASEGT. The CDR3 reads CASRPLLGAGDFYNEQFF. The CDR3 region has the DNA TGTGCCAGCAGGCCCCTACTCGGGGCCGGTGACTTCTACAATGAGCAGTTCTTC.

In its sample, this clonotype is medium-sized (0.01 to 0.1%). This sequence joins TRBV7-9 and TRBJ2-3; D call uncertain. V lost 2 bases and J 6 bases, leaving 12 bases between the germline ends. The CDR3 covers 14 residues. Germline V CDR1 and CDR2: SEHNR, FQNEAQ (reference sequence). The CDR3 is CASSLHAGTDTQYF. As DNA, the CDR3 is TGTGCCAGCAGCTTACACGCAGGAACCGATACGCAGTATTTT.

V is TRBV11-2 and J is TRBJ2-5; the match to TRBD2 covers 7 bases. The CDR3 contains 15 residues. J was trimmed by 2 bases and V by 1 base; bases with no gene match: 4. Germline CDR1 SGHAT, CDR2 FQNNGV. CDR3 in DNA: TGTGCCAGCAGCTTAGCTAGGACTAGTCAAGAGACCCAGTACTTC. Encoded protein: CASSLARTSQETQYF.

By proportion, this clonotype is medium-sized. The V gene is TRBV6-2 or TRBV6-3, the J gene TRBJ2-1, with TRBD2 identical over 7 bases. V lost 6 bases and J lost 13; bases outside the gene matches: 15. This CDR3 has 14 residues. Germline values: CDR1 MNHEY, CDR2 SVGEGT. The CDR3 sequence is CASSFNTHVAGQFF. The CDR3 bases are TGTGCCAGCAGCTTCAACACCCACGTAGCGGGCCAGTTCTTC.

This clonotype counts as medium-sized (0.01 to 0.1%). This chain connects TRBV20-1 to TRBJ1-5; D unclear. From germline, CDR1 is DFQATT and CDR2 SNEGSKA (reference sequence). V was cut by 3 bases and J by 8 bases, with 14 bases left in between. The CDR3 sequence is 13 residues long. The CDR3 nucleotides read TGCAGTGCTAGCCGAGGAGTCGGGGAGCCCCAGCATTTT. Protein product: CSASRGVGEPQHF.

This clonotype was picked up many times. The CDR3 bases are TGTGCCAGCAGCCTAATAGTCCCCGAGCAGTACTTC. It specifies CASSLIVPEQYF. V and J are TRBV7-8 and TRBJ2-7; D is ambiguous. The germline V gene encodes CDR1 SGHVS and CDR2 FQNEAQ. This CDR3 is 12 amino acids long. Between the trimmed V and J ends, which lost 5 bases and 6 bases, there was a span of 11 bases.

By proportion, this clonotype is medium-sized. The rearrangement uses TRBV5-1 and TRBJ1-1, with a tentative D call TRBD1 (6 bases). Trimming pared 0 bases from V and 4 bases from J, leaving 10 bases between. The CDR3 spans 14 residues. From germline, CDR1 is SGHRS and CDR2 YFSETQ. DNA of the CDR3: TGCGCCAGCAGCTTGGACAGGGCGGGCACTGAAGCTTTCTTT. It translates to CASSLDRAGTEAFF.

In its sample, this clonotype is medium-sized. The chain is built from TRBV14 and TRBJ2-7; D is undetermined. This CDR3 has 15 amino acids. V was clipped by 0 bases and J by 2 bases, with 11 bases between them. Germline V gives CDR1 SGHDN, CDR2 FVKESK. CDR3: CASSQDKKLPYEQYF. CDR3 bases: TGTGCCAGCAGCCAAGATAAAAAACTTCCCTACGAGCAGTACTTC.

This clonotype showed up just a few times. The chain is built from TRBV7-2 and TRBJ1-1; weak D call: TRBD1 (6 bases). V lost 6 bases and J lost 3, with 14 bases in between. From germline, CDR1 is SGHTA and CDR2 FQGNSA. There are 14 residues in the CDR3. DNA for the CDR3: TGTGCCAGCAGGTTTGGGGGCTCCGACACTGAAGCTTTCTTT. As protein: CASRFGGSDTEAFF.

This chain joins TRBV27 and TRBJ2-7, with D perhaps being TRBD1 or TRBD2 (5 bases each). V gave up 0 bases and J gave up 9 bases, with 12 bases separating them. The CDR3 length is 13 residues. CDR1 MNHEY and CDR2 SMNVEV come from the germline V gene (reference sequence). CDR3 nucleotide sequence: TGTGCCAGCAGTTTATCGACCGGGGCCGGGCAGTACTTC. This translates into CASSLSTGAGQYF.

The rearrangement joins TRBV11-2 to TRBJ2-5, with no clear D. The V end was cut by 5 bases, the J end by 4 bases, with 14 bases between. The V gene's germline CDR1 is SGHAT and CDR2 FQNNGV. The CDR3 length is 14 residues. CDR3 coding DNA: TGTGCCAGCAGCGTACTAAGTTTGCGAGAGACCCAGTACTTC. This sequence encodes CASSVLSLRETQYF.

This clonotype was seen ten or more times. The chain has TRBV7-6 and TRBJ2-1; D gene ambiguous. Germline CDR1 SGHVS, CDR2 FNYEAQ. This CDR3 has 14 residues. The V gene lost 2 bases and the J gene lost 9 bases, with 14 bases spanning the gap. The CDR3 sequence is CASSLSEASFEQFF. CDR3 sequence (DNA): TGTGCCAGCAGCTTATCGGAAGCCAGCTTTGAGCAGTTCTTC.

The chain is built from TRBV20-1 and TRBJ2-1; D unresolved. V shed 6 bases and J shed 5 bases, with 17 bases lying between them. The length of the CDR3 is 14 residues. The germline gives CDR1 DFQATT, CDR2 SNEGSKA (reference sequence). CDR3 DNA sequence: TGCAGTGCCAATGACGGCCGAGAAAACAATGAGCAGTTCTTC. Amino acids: CSANDGRENNEQFF.

The chain recombines TRBV5-1 with TRBJ1-1, with no clear D. The CDR3 length is 12 residues. Looked up from germline, CDR1 is SGHRS and CDR2 is YFSETQ. V dropped 1 base and J dropped 3 bases, with 4 bases sitting between them. The CDR3 DNA sequence: TGCGCCAGCAGCTTGCGGGACACTGAAGCTTTCTTT. The encoded protein is CASSLRDTEAFF.

The chain couples TRBV5-1 to TRBJ2-4; D gene uncertain. Germline V CDR1 and CDR2: SGHRS, YFSETQ. V was shortened by 2 bases and J by 0 bases, with 6 bases between the two germline ends. The CDR3 totals 14 residues. This CDR3 is CASSLTIAKNIQYF. The CDR3 bases are TGCGCCAGCAGCTTAACCATAGCCAAAAACATTCAGTACTTC.